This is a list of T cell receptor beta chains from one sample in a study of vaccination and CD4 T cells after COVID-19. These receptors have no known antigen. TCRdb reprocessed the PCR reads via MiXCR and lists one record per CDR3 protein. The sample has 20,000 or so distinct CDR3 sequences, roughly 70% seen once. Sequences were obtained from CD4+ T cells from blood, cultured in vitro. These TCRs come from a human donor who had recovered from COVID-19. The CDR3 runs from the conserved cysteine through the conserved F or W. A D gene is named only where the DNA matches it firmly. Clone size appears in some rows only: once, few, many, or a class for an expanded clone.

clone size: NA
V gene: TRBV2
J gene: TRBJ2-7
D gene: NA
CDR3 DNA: TGTGCCAGCAGCGATCTGGCGGGACCTAGCTCCTACGAGCAGTACTTC
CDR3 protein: CASSDLAGPSSYEQYF

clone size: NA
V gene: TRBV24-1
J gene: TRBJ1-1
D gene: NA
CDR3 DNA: TGTGCCACCAGTGATTTGCGGGAGGGGGGTGAAGCTTTCTTT
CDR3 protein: CATSDLREGGEAFF

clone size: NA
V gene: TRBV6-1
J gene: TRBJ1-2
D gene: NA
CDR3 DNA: TGTGCCAGCAGTGAATCCGGGTATGGCTACACCTTC
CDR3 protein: CASSESGYGYTF

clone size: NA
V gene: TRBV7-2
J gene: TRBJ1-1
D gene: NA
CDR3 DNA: TGTGCCAGCAGTAAAGAGGCCTACACTGAAGCTTTCTTT
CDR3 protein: CASSKEAYTEAFF

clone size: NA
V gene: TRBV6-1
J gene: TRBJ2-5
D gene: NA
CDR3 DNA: TGTGCCAGCACCCGTGGACAAGAGACCCAGTACTTC
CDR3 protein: CASTRGQETQYF

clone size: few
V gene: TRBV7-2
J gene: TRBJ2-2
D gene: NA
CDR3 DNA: TGTGCCAGCAGCCTTATAATACTACCTCTGGGAACCGGGGAGCTGTTTTTT
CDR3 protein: CASSLIILPLGTGELFF

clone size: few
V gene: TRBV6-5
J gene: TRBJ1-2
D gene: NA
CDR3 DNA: TGTGCCAGCAGTTCCAAGGGGGGAGGCTACACCTTC
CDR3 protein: CASSSKGGGYTF

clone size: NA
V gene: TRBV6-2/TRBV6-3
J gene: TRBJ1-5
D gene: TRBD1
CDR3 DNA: TGTGCCAGCAGTTACTGGACAGGGGTAAATCAGCCCCAGCATTTT
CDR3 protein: CASSYWTGVNQPQHF

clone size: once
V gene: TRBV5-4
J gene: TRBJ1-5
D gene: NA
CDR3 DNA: TGTGCCAGCAGCTTGTCCCCCCAGGGCGGCCAGCCCCAGCATTTT
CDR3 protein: CASSLSPQGGQPQHF

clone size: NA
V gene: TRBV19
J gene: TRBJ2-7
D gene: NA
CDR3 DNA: TGTGCCAGTAGGGCCCGGGGGCTGTACGAGCAGTACTTC
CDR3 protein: CASRARGLYEQYF

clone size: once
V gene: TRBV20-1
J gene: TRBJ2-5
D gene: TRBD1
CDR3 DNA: TGCAGTGCTACCGGGACAGGGGCCGGGGAGACCCAGTACTTC
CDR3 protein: CSATGTGAGETQYF

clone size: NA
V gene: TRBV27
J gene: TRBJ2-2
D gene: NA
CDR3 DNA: TGTGCCAGCAGACTCCACGCGGCCGGGGAGCTGTTTTTT
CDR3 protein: CASRLHAAGELFF

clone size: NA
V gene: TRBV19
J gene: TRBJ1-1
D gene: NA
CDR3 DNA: TGTGCCAGTAGTATAGGATGGCAGGGGAACACTGAAGCTTTCTTT
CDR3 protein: CASSIGWQGNTEAFF

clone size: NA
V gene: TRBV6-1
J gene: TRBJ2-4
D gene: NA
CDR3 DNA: TGTGCCAGCAGTGACGGGACAGCCAAAAACATTCAGTACTTC
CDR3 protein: CASSDGTAKNIQYF

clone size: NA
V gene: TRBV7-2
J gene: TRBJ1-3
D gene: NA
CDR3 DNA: TGTGCCAGCAGCTTAGTTCAGGGTCTCTCTGGAAACACCATATATTTT
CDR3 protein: CASSLVQGLSGNTIYF

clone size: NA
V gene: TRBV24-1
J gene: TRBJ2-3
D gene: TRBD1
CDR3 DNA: TGTGCCACCAGTGATGACCGGGACAGGGGTATAGATACGCAGTATTTT
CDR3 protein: CATSDDRDRGIDTQYF

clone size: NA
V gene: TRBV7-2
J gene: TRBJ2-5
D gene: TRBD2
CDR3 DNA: TGTGCCAGCTCCGGCGGGGGGAGGGAGACCCAGTACTTC
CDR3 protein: CASSGGGRETQYF

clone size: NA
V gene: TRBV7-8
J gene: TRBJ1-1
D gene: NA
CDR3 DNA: TGTGCCAGCAGCTACCTCTTTTCCGGACCCCCTGAAGCTTTCTTT
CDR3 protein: CASSYLFSGPPEAFF

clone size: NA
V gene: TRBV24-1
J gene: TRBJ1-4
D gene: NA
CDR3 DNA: TGTGCCACCAGTGACGCCGGGAAGGGAAATGAAAAACTGTTTTTT
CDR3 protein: CATSDAGKGNEKLFF

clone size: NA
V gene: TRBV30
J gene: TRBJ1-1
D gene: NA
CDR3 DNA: TGTGCCTGGAGATATACAAGGGGCAGTACTGAAGCTTTCTTT
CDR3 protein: CAWRYTRGSTEAFF

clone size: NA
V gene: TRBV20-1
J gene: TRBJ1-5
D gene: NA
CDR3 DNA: TGCAGTGCCCCCGCCGGACAGTATAGCAATCAGCCCCAGCATTTT
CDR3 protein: CSAPAGQYSNQPQHF

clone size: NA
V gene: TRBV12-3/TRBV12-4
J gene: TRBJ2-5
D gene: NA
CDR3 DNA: TGTGCCAGCAGCCCAACCTCGGGGGTAGAGACCCAGTACTTC
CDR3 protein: CASSPTSGVETQYF

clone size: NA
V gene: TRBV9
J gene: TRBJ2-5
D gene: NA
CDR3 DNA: TGTGCCAGCAGCGTAGGGGACCTACAAGAGACCCAGTACTTC
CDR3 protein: CASSVGDLQETQYF

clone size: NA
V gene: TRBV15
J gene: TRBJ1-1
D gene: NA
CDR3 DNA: TGTGCCACCAGCAGAGCAGGAATCATGAACACTGAAGCTTTCTTT
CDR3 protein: CATSRAGIMNTEAFF

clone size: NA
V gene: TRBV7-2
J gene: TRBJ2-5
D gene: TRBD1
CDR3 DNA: TGTGCCAGCAGCACACAGGGGGCGTCGGAGACCCAGTACTTC
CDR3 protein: CASSTQGASETQYF

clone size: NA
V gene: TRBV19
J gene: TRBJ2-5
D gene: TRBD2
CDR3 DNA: TGTGCCAGTAGCAAAACCGGACTAGCGGGGTGGGAGGAGACCCAGTACTTC
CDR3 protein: CASSKTGLAGWEETQYF

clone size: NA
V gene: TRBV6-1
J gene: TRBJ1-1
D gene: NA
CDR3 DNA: TGTGCCAGCAGCGCCCTTTGGAACACTGAAGCTTTCTTT
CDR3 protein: CASSALWNTEAFF

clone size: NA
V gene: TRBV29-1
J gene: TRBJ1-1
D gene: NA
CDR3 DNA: TGCAGCGTTCGGCCCCCGTCGAACACTGAAGCTTTCTTT
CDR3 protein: CSVRPPSNTEAFF

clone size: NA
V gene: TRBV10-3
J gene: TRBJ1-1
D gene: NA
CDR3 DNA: TGTGCCATCAGTGAGGACAGGCTAATTTTTAGCACTGAAGCTTTCTTT
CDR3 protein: CAISEDRLIFSTEAFF

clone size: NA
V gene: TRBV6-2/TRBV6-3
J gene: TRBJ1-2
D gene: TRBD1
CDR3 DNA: TGTGCCAGCAGCCCCCTGGGACAGGGGGCTCTTGGCTATGGCTACACCTTC
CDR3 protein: CASSPLGQGALGYGYTF

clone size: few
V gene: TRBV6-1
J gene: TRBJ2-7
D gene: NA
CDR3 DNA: TGTGCCAGCAGTGAGTTGCTGGGGCAGTACTTC
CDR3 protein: CASSELLGQYF

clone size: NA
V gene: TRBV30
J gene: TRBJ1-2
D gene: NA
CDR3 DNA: TGTGCCTGGACAGCTAAGGCCCTTTTAGGGCATGGCTACACCTTC
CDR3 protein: CAWTAKALLGHGYTF

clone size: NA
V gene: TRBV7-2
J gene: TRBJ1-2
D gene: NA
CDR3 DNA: TGTGCCAGCAGCCCCAGGGGACTGATTGGTGGCTACACCTTC
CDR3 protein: CASSPRGLIGGYTF

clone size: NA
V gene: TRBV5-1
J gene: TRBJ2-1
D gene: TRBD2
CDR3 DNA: TGCGCCAGCAGCTATGGCCGACTAGCGGGAGGGGCAAGAATTGATGAGCAGTTCTTC
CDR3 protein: CASSYGRLAGGARIDEQFF

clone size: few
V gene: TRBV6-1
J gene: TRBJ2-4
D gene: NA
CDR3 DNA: TGTGCCAGCATTTTCGGTTTGGAAGCCAAAAACATTCAGTACTTC
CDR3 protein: CASIFGLEAKNIQYF

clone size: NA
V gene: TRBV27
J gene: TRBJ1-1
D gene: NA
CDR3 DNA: TGTGCCAGCAGTTTATTAAGACCGGGCCTAGGTGTCACTGAAGCTTTCTTT
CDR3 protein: CASSLLRPGLGVTEAFF

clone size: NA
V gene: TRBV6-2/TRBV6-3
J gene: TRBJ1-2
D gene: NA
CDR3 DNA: TGTGCCAGCACCTTCCCCACGCCTTTTGGCTACACCTTC
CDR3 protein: CASTFPTPFGYTF

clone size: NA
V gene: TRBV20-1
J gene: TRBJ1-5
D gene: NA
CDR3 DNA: TGCAGTGCTAAGGGCAATCAGCCCCAGCATTTT
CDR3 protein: CSAKGNQPQHF

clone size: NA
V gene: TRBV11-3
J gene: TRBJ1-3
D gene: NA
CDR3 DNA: TGTGCCAGCAGCCCAGGGCCGCGGCGTGCTGGAAACACCATATATTTT
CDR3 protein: CASSPGPRRAGNTIYF

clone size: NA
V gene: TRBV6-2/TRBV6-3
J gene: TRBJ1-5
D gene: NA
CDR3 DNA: TGTGCCAGCAGTTACAGATCGGGCCGAACTTCGGCCCAGCATTTT
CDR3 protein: CASSYRSGRTSAQHF

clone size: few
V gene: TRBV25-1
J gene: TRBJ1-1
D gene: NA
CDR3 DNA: TGTGCCAGCAGTGGTAATTACAGGCTGAACACTGAAGCTTTCTTT
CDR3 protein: CASSGNYRLNTEAFF

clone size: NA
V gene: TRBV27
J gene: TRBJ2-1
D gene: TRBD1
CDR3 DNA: TGTGCCAGCAGTACCAGAACAGGGGGCGGACTATACAATGAGCAGTTCTTC
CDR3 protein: CASSTRTGGGLYNEQFF

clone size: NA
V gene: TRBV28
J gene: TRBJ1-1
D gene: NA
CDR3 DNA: TGTGCCAGCAGTCTCCACAGGGCCGGGAGCACTGAAGCTTTCTTT
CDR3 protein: CASSLHRAGSTEAFF

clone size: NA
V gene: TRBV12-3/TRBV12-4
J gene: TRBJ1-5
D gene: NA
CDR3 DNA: TGTGCCAGCAGTTCCGAATATAGCAATCAGCCCCAGCATTTT
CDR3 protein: CASSSEYSNQPQHF

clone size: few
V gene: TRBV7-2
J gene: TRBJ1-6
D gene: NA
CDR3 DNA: TGTGCCAGCAGCTTATCCTCGCAGAGGAGCTCCTATAATTCACCCCTCCACTTT
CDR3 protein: CASSLSSQRSSYNSPLHF

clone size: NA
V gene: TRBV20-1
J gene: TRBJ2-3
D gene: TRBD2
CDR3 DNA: TGCAGTGCTAGGGACAAGCGGGAGGGCCAAGATACGCAGTATTTT
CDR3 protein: CSARDKREGQDTQYF

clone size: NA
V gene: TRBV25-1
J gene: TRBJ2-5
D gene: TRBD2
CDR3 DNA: TGTGCCAGCAGTGACGTACTAGCGGGAGGAGAGACCCAGTACTTC
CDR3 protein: CASSDVLAGGETQYF

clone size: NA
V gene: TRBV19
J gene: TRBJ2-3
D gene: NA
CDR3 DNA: TGTGCCAGTAGACCATTGAGCGGTACGCAGTATTTT
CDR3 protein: CASRPLSGTQYF

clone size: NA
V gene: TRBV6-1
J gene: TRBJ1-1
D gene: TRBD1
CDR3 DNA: TGTGCCAGCAGCCGGACAGGGCCTGAAGCTTTCTTT
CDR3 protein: CASSRTGPEAFF

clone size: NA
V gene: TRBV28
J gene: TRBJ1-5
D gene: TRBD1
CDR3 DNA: TGTGCCAGCAGGGACAGGGCCGCTCAGCCCCAGCATTTT
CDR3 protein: CASRDRAAQPQHF

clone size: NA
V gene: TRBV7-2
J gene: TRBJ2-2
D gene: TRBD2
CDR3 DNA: TGTGCCAGCAGCTTAGCTTCTAGCGGGAGGAGGAACACCGGGGAGCTGTTTTTT
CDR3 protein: CASSLASSGRRNTGELFF

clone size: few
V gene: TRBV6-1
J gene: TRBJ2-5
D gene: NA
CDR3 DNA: TGTGCCAGCGGCTTTTTTGGGGTTGGGCAAGAGACCCAGTACTTC
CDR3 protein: CASGFFGVGQETQYF

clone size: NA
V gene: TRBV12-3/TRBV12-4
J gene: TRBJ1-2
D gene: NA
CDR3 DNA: TGTGCCAGCAGTTTCCCTTCGGGGGGCTACACCTTC
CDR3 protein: CASSFPSGGYTF

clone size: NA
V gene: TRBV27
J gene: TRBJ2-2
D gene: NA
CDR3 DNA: TGTGCCAGCAGTCCTACTACGAACACCGGGGAGCTGTTTTTT
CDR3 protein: CASSPTTNTGELFF

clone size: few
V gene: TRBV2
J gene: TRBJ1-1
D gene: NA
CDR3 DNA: TGTGCCAGCAGACAAATGGACACTGAAGCTTTCTTT
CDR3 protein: CASRQMDTEAFF